A single sample gave rise to the 30 T cell receptor beta chains below, sequenced in a study of blood T cell repertoires in COVID-19. The repertoire was sequenced with immunoSEQ multiplex PCR; TCRdb's copy has only in-frame clones and lacks some. The table shows nearly 110,000 clones, with approximately 88% occurring only once. Sequenced: peripheral blood. These receptor sequences come from a man over 45 with active or convalescent COVID-19.

This clone has just a few counts. V is TRBV2 and J is TRBJ2-7; possible D gene TRBD2, 5 bases. Germline CDR1 reads SNHLY; CDR2 reads FYNNEI. This CDR3 has 13 residues. Trimming took off 1 base at V and 2 bases at J, with 6 bases between the two ends. CDR3 sequence (DNA): TGTGCCAGCAGTGAAGGGACTGCCTACGAGCAGTACTTC. Protein product: CASSEGTAYEQYF.

This clone was seen more than once but under ten times. The V call is TRBV24-1, the J call TRBJ2-2; the match to TRBD1 covers 9 bases. With 4 bases clipped from V and 1 base from J, the junction kept 3 bases outside the gene matches. The CDR3 totals 16 residues. Germline loops: CDR1 KGHDR, CDR2 SFDVKD. In nucleotides, the CDR3 is TGTGCCACCAGTGACACGGGACAGGGGAACACCGGGGAGCTGTTTTTT. This gives the protein CATSDTGQGNTGELFF.

The chain recombines TRBV6-2 or TRBV6-3 with TRBJ1-2; D gene uncertain. CDR3 size: 12 residues. CDR1 is MNHEY, CDR2 SVGEGT, per germline. The V end lost 3 bases, the J end lost 1 base, and 3 bases lay between the germline ends. The CDR3 is CASSYNNYGYTF. The CDR3 region has the DNA TGTGCCAGCAGTTATAATAACTATGGCTACACCTTC.

The chain has TRBV5-1 and TRBJ2-1; 7 bases match TRBD2. Germline assignment: CDR1 SGHRS and CDR2 YFSETQ. The CDR3 loop spans 17 amino acids. V was clipped by 0 bases and J by 4 bases; unmatched bases: 10. CDR3 sequence (DNA): TGCGCCAGCAGCTTGGAGGTCGGCGGGAGTATATACAATGAGCAGTTCTTC. Translating gives CASSLEVGGSIYNEQFF.

A few counts support this clone. This chain connects TRBV28 to TRBJ1-2, with D perhaps TRBD1 (5 bases). Germline loops: CDR1 MDHEN, CDR2 SYDVKM. Trimming shortened V by 5 bases and J by 4 bases, and 17 bases separated the two germline ends. The CDR3 covers 15 residues. CDR3 DNA: TGTGCCAGCAGTCCCCCCGGACAACGAGGCTATGGCTACACCTTC. This codes for CASSPPGQRGYGYTF.

The CDR3 coding sequence is TGTGCCAGCTCACCAGAATCGGTCAGGGGAGATGAGCAGTTCTTC. This translates into CASSPESVRGDEQFF. The chain carries TRBV18 and TRBJ2-1; D is perhaps TRBD1 (6 bases). Looked up from germline, CDR1 is KGHSH and CDR2 is LQKENI. The CDR3 consists of 15 residues. V lost 2 bases, J lost 8 bases, and 16 bases lay in between.

The chain combines TRBV27 with TRBJ1-1; D is ambiguous. Trimming removed 6 bases at V and 6 bases at J, with 17 bases between. Looked up from germline, CDR1 is MNHEY and CDR2 is SMNVEV (reference sequence). This CDR3 comprises 14 residues. CDR3 nucleotide sequence: TGTGCCAGCAGCCCAATAGCAGCTCGGGCTGAAGCTTTCTTT. Translated: CASSPIAARAEAFF.

The rearrangement uses TRBV6-2 or TRBV6-3 and TRBJ1-3; D gene unclear. With 6 bases removed from V and 0 bases from J, the gap between germline ends came to 18 bases. The CDR3 is made up of 17 amino acids. Germline loops: CDR1 MNHEY, CDR2 SVGEGT. The chain's CDR3 is CASSFMAARSSGNTIYF. CDR3 bases: TGTGCCAGCAGCTTTATGGCAGCCCGGAGCTCTGGAAACACCATATATTTT.

The chain has TRBV2 and TRBJ1-1; D is unclear. Germline loops: CDR1 SNHLY, CDR2 FYNNEI. The ends were cut back, 8 bases at V and 1 base at J, with 17 bases in the middle. There are 15 residues in the CDR3. The chain's CDR3 is CASPVSGAPNTEAFF. For the CDR3, the DNA is TGTGCCAGCCCGGTATCGGGTGCCCCGAACACTGAAGCTTTCTTT.

V usage is TRBV7-9 and J usage is TRBJ1-1; TRBD1 agrees at 8 bases. The CDR3 covers 13 residues. Trimming cost V 8 bases and J 3 bases; bases outside gene matches: 5. Germline CDR1 SEHNR, CDR2 FQNEAQ (reference sequence). The CDR3 spells CASDNRGDTEAFF. CDR3 coding DNA: TGTGCCAGCGATAACAGGGGGGACACTGAAGCTTTCTTT.

V is TRBV19 and J is TRBJ2-7, with 10 bases that match TRBD1. Germline CDR1 LNHDA, CDR2 SQIVND (reference sequence). The junction had 12 bases not matched to a gene; V was cut back by 5 bases and J by 5 bases. The CDR3 contains 16 residues. The CDR3 coding sequence is TGTGCCAGTAGTTCCCGAGGGACAGGGGAGTCCCACGAGCAGTACTTC. Translation gives CASSSRGTGESHEQYF.

This chain uses TRBV2 with TRBJ2-3; D gene unclear. Germline V gene sequence: CDR1 SNHLY, CDR2 FYNNEI. Between the trimmed V and J ends, which lost 7 bases and 2 bases, there was a span of 13 bases. CDR3 size: 14 residues. DNA of the CDR3: TGTGCCAGCAAGATTAGCCCTCTCACAGATACGCAGTATTTT. Its translation: CASKISPLTDTQYF.

The V call is TRBV6-4, the J call TRBJ2-3; 14 bases map to TRBD2. Germline V gene sequence: CDR1 MRHNA, CDR2 SNTAGT. V lost 6 bases to trimming and J lost 4 bases; unmatched junction nucleotides: 6. The CDR3 contains 16 residues. The CDR3 DNA sequence: TGTGCCAGCAGCCCCAAGGGACTAGCGGGAGCAGATACGCAGTATTTT. Translation gives CASSPKGLAGADTQYF.

This clone was seen only a few times. The V call is TRBV7-2, the J call TRBJ1-5, with 10 bases fitting TRBD1. There are 15 residues in the CDR3. With 5 bases clipped from V and 6 bases from J, the junction kept 7 bases outside the gene matches. The V gene's germline CDR1 is SGHTA and CDR2 FQGNSA. For the CDR3, the DNA is TGTGCCAGCAGCCCCTTGACAGGGGGCGGTCAGCCCCAGCATTTT. As protein: CASSPLTGGGQPQHF.

The CDR3 protein is CASSSDITQYF. Written as DNA, the CDR3 is TGTGCCAGCAGCTCGGACATTACGCAGTATTTT. J is TRBJ2-3 and V is TRBV12-3 or TRBV12-4, with a possible D match to TRBD1 (5 bases). The CDR3 sequence is 11 residues long. The V gene lost 6 bases and the J gene lost 8 bases, with 9 bases spanning the gap.

This rearrangement joins TRBV7-2 to TRBJ2-7; 9 nucleotides line up with TRBD2. The V gene end was trimmed by 5 bases and the J gene end by 3 bases; junction bases not matched to a gene: 2. Germline lookup yields CDR1 SGHTA and CDR2 FQGNSA. The length of the CDR3 is 13 residues. The CDR3 spells CASSLTSGYEQYF. For the CDR3, the DNA is TGTGCCAGCAGCCTGACTAGCGGCTACGAGCAGTACTTC. Full variable domain (rest looked up from reference TRBV7-2 and TRBJ2-7): GAGVSQSPSNKVTEKGKDVELRCDPISGHTALYWYRQSLGQGLEFLIYFQGNSAPDKSGLPSDRFSAERTGGSVSTLTIQRTQQEDSAVYLCASSLTSGYEQYFGPGTRLTVT.

In DNA form, the CDR3 reads TGCGCCAGCAGCTTATCCGGGACAGGGATCTCTGAAGCTTTCTTT. Its protein is CASSLSGTGISEAFF. The chain links TRBV5-1 to TRBJ1-1, with TRBD1 identical over 9 bases. The V gene's germline CDR1 is SGHRS and CDR2 YFSETQ. The trim removed 2 bases at V and 6 bases at J, leaving 8 bases unmatched. This CDR3 contains 15 residues.

This chain links TRBV7-9 with TRBJ2-2; maybe TRBD2 (5 bases). The V gene lost 2 bases and the J gene lost 6 bases, with 10 bases spanning the gap. From germline, CDR1 is SEHNR and CDR2 FQNEAQ (reference sequence). The CDR3 runs to 14 residues. In DNA, the CDR3 is TGTGCCAGCAGCTTAAGCGGTAGGGCCGGGGAGCTGTTTTTT. Residues: CASSLSGRAGELFF.

This chain links TRBV27 with TRBJ2-5; TRBD2 matches at 12 bases. The germline CDR1 and CDR2 sequences are MNHEY and SMNVEV (reference sequence). CDR3 length: 17 amino acids. V was pared by 5 bases and J by 5 bases, with 12 bases of the junction left unmatched. The CDR3 loop is CASSPWTSGIIFETQYF. The CDR3 DNA reads as TGTGCCAGCAGTCCGTGGACTAGCGGGATAATTTTTGAGACCCAGTACTTC.

By its share, this clone is medium-sized. V is TRBV27 and J is TRBJ2-7, with TRBD1 matching over 7 bases. CDR1 is MNHEY, CDR2 SMNVEV, per germline (reference sequence). The CDR3 totals 16 residues. J gave up 2 bases and V 5 bases, and 12 bases lay outside the gene matches. The DNA for the CDR3 is TGTGCCAGCAGTCTCACCCCCGGGACAGCGGCCTACGAGCAGTACTTC. It is translated as CASSLTPGTAAYEQYF.

V is TRBV6-5 and J is TRBJ2-5; D possibly corresponds to TRBD2 (6 bases). The length of the CDR3 is 14 residues. Germline V gene data show CDR1 as MNHEY and CDR2 as SVGAGI. V lost 5 bases to trimming and J lost 8 bases, with 18 bases between them. For the CDR3, the DNA is TGTGCCAGCAGTAACCTGGCGGGACCCTTCACCCAGTACTTC. Amino acid sequence: CASSNLAGPFTQYF.

This clone appeared a few times. The V gene is TRBV28, the J gene TRBJ1-2; D is possibly TRBD1 (6 bases). Germline loops: CDR1 MDHEN, CDR2 SYDVKM. The CDR3 has 11 residues. Between the trimmed V and J ends, which lost 5 bases and 9 bases, there was a span of 10 bases. CDR3 region: CASSPRGSYTF. The CDR3 bases are TGTGCCAGCAGTCCCAGGGGTAGCTACACCTTC.

A single count supports this clone. This rearrangement joins TRBV9 to TRBJ1-4; TRBD1 matches 7 bases. From germline, CDR1 is SGDLS and CDR2 YYNGEE. The CDR3 has 18 amino acids. With V trimmed by 6 bases and J by 0 bases, 14 bases remained unmatched. The DNA of the CDR3 is TGTGCCAGCAACCGGGACAGTTCTTCCTTTGCAACTAATGAAAAACTGTTTTTT. Translating gives CASNRDSSSFATNEKLFF.

This chain links TRBV18 with TRBJ1-1, with 11 positions matching TRBD1. The CDR3 is 13 residues long. V gave up 3 bases and J gave up 7 bases; unmatched junction bases: 1. Germline V CDR1 and CDR2: KGHSH, LQKENI. CDR3 in DNA: TGTGCCAGCTCACCGGGACAGGGGGTTGAAGCTTTCTTT. Its protein product is CASSPGQGVEAFF.

The rearrangement links TRBV9 to TRBJ1-1, with no clear D. This CDR3 region has 13 residues. Trimming cost V 4 bases and J 6 bases, with 13 bases left between them. Germline V gene data show CDR1 as SGDLS and CDR2 as YYNGEE. CDR3 region: CASSPLRISEAFF. CDR3 in DNA: TGTGCCAGCAGCCCACTCCGCATCTCTGAAGCTTTCTTT.

This clone is a singleton in its sample. The chain employs TRBV6-5 and TRBJ2-5; a possible D gene is TRBD1 (6 bases). The CDR3 runs to 15 residues. The V gene lost 6 bases and the J gene lost 4 bases, with 18 bases spanning the gap. The germline V gene has CDR1 MNHEY and CDR2 SVGAGI. CDR3 loop: CASRVHRVSGETQYF. CDR3 DNA sequence: TGTGCCAGCAGAGTGCACAGGGTGTCGGGAGAGACCCAGTACTTC.

The V gene is TRBV4-3, the J gene TRBJ2-2; 8 nucleotides agree with TRBD1. The germline V gene encodes CDR1 LGHNA and CDR2 YSLEER. The CDR3 length is 19 residues. V shed 4 bases, J shed 6 bases, and the junction held 19 bases outside the gene matches. The CDR3 region has the DNA TGCGCCAGCAGCCGCCTAACCGTCACGGACAGGGCCCCCCCCGGGGAGCTGTTTTTT. It translates to CASSRLTVTDRAPPGELFF.

This chain uses TRBV3-1 (or the pseudogene TRBV3-2) with TRBJ2-7, with D perhaps matching TRBD1 (6 bases). Trimming removed 10 bases at V and 0 bases at J, with 10 bases between. Germline loops: CDR1 LGHDT, CDR2 YNNKEL (reference sequence). The CDR3 contains 12 residues. CDR3 residues: CATMGASYEQYF. CDR3 DNA: TGTGCCACCATGGGGGCCTCCTACGAGCAGTACTTC.

The J gene is TRBJ2-7, the V gene TRBV7-9, with 7 bases lining up with TRBD2. V trimming: 5 bases; J trimming: 2 bases; junction bases outside the gene matches: 9. CDR1 and CDR2 from the germline V gene are SEHNR and FQNEAQ (reference sequence). The CDR3 has 15 residues. In DNA, the CDR3 is TGTGCCAGCAGCCCCCCCGGGGGGAGGGCCTACGAGCAGTACTTC. Encoded protein: CASSPPGGRAYEQYF. The whole variable domain, remainder taken from reference TRBV7-9 and TRBJ2-7, is DTGVSQNPRHKITKRGQNVTFRCDPISEHNRLYWYRQTLGQGPEFLTYFQNEAQLEKSRLLSDRFSAERPKGSFSTLEIQRTEQGDSAMYLCASSPPGGRAYEQYFGPGTRLTVT.

V gene TRBV30 combines with J gene TRBJ1-5; the match to TRBD1 covers 7 bases. The germline gives CDR1 GTSNPN, CDR2 SVGIG (reference sequence). The CDR3 sequence is 17 residues long. J was trimmed by 0 bases and V by 5 bases; bases with no gene match: 13. The CDR3 DNA sequence: TGTGCCTGGTTCACAGGGGAGATATTATATAGCAATCAGCCCCAGCATTTT. It translates to CAWFTGEILYSNQPQHF.